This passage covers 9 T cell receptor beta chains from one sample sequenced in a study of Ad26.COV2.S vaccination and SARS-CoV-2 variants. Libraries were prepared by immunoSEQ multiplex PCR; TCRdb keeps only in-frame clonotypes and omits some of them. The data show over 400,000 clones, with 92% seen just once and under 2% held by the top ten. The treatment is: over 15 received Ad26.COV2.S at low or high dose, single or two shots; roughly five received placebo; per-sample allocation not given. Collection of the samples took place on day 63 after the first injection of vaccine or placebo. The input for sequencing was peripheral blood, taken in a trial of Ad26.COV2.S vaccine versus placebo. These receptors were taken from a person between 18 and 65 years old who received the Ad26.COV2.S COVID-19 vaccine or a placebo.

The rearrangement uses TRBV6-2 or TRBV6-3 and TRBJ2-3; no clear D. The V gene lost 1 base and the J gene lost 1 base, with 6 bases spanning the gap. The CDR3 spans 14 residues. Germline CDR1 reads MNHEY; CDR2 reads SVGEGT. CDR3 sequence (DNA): TGTGCCAGCAGTTACTTCTCGCGCACAGATACGCAGTATTTT. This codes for CASSYFSRTDTQYF.

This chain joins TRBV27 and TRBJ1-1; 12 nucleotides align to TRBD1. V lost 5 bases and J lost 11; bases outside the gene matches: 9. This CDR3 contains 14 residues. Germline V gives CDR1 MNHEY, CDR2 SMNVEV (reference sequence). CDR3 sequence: CASSPLGQGATAFF. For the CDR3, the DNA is TGTGCCAGCAGTCCCTTGGGACAGGGGGCGACGGCTTTCTTT.

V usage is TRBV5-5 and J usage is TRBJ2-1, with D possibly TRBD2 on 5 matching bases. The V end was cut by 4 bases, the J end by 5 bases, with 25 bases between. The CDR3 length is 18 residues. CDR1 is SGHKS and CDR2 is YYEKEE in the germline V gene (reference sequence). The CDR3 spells CASSLQHPRVLGNNEQFF. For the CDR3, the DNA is TGTGCCAGCAGCCTACAGCACCCGAGGGTTTTGGGGAACAATGAGCAGTTCTTC.

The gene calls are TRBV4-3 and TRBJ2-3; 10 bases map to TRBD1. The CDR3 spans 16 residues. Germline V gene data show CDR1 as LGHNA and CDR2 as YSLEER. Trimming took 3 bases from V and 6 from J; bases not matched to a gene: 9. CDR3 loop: CASSQLPGQGFDTQYF. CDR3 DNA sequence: TGCGCCAGCAGCCAGCTACCGGGACAGGGGTTTGATACGCAGTATTTT.

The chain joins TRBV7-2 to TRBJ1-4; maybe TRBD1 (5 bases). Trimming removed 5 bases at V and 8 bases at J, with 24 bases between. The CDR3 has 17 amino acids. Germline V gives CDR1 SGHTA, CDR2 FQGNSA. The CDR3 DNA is TGTGCCAGCAGCCAAAGACCACCGGGGGGAGGAAGGGAAAAACTGTTTTTT. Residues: CASSQRPPGGGREKLFF.

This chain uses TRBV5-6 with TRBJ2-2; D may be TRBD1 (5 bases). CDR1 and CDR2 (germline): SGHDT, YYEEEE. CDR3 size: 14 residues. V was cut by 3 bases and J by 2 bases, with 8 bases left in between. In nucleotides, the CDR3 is TGTGCCAGCAGCTACAGGCCAAACACCGGGGAGCTGTTTTTT. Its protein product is CASSYRPNTGELFF.

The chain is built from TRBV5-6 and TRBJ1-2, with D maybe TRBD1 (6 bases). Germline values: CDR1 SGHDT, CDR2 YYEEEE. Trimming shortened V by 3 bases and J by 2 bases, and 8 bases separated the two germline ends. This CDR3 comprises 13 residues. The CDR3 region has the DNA TGTGCCAGCAGCTACGGACAGAACTATGGCTACACCTTC. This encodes CASSYGQNYGYTF.

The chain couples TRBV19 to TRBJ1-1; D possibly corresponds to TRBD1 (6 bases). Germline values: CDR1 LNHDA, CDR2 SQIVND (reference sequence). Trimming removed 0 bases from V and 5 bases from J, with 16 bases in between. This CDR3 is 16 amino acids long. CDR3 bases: TGTGCCAGTAGTATAGATTCTGGGGGCGCGAGGACTGAAGCTTTCTTT. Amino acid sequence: CASSIDSGGARTEAFF.

The chain's CDR3 is CASSRLAGGHYEQYF. In nucleotides, the CDR3 is TGTGCCAGCAGCAGACTAGCGGGGGGGCACTACGAGCAGTACTTC. V usage is TRBV6-2 or TRBV6-3 and J usage is TRBJ2-7; 14 bases line up with TRBD2. The CDR3 spans 15 residues. Per the germline V gene, CDR1 is MNHEY and CDR2 is SVGEGT. J lost 3 bases, V lost 6 bases, and 4 bases had no gene match.